This record concerns one T cell receptor (beta chain) sequence. Its antigen remains unknown. These data come from a study of T cell responses to AZD1222 COVID-19 vaccine. Broader study findings: Spike-specific TCR breadth and depth both grew after two AZD1222 doses. Within unmutated variant regions lay the reported targets of nearly half of spike-specific TCRs.

This table comes from immunoSEQ multiplex PCR, and its TCRdb copy is limited to in-frame clones, with some not included. Of about 97,000 clones in the sample, roughly 84% are singletons; the top ten hold approximately 16%. Germline V gene lookup returns CDR1 SGHDT and CDR2 YYEEEE. This CDR3 region has 15 residues. Trimming removed 3 bases at V and 1 base at J, with 13 bases between. The rearrangement joins TRBV5-6 to TRBJ2-5; D is uncertain. The sample consisted of peripheral blood, taken on day 0 of AZD1222 vaccination. The sequence derives from an adult in good health. The CDR3 protein is CASSWGAKVQETQYF. As DNA, the CDR3 is TGTGCCAGCAGCTGGGGTGCTAAGGTCCAAGAGACCCAGTACTTC.